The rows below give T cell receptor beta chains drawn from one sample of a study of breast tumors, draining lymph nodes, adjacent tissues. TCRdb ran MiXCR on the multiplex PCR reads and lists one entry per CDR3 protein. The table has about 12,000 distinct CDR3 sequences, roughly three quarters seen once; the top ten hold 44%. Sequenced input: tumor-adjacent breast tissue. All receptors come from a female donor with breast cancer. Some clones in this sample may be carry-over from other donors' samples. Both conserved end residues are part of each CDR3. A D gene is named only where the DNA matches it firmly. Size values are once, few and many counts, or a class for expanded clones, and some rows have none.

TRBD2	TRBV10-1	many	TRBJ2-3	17	CASSDPTSGRATDTQYF	TGCGCCAGCAGTGACCCCACTAGCGGGAGGGCCACAGATACGCAGTATTTT
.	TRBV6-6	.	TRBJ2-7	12	CASSYAGYEQYF	TGTGCCAGCAGTTATGCCGGATACGAGCAGTACTTC
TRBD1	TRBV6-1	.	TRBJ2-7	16	CASSEDRYHHTYEQYF	TGTGCCAGCAGTGAGGACAGGTACCATCACACCTACGAGCAGTACTTC
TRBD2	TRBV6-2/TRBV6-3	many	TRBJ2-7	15	CASSYILAGAYEQYF	TGTGCCAGCAGTTACATCCTAGCGGGAGCCTACGAGCAGTACTTC
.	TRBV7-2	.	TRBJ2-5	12	CASSLGVSGPYF	TGTGCCAGCAGCTTAGGAGTCTCAGGGCCCTACTTC
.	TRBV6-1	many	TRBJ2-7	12	CASSVERGEQYF	TGTGCCAGCAGTGTAGAGAGAGGGGAGCAGTACTTC
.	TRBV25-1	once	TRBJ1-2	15	CASSQGSWGRYGYTF	TGTGCCAGCAGCCAAGGTTCATGGGGGCGCTATGGCTACACCTTC
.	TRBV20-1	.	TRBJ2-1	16	CSARDHPNLTGNEQFF	TGCAGTGCTAGAGATCACCCAAACCTCACGGGGAATGAGCAGTTCTTC
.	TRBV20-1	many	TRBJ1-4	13	CSATYRDGEKLFF	TGCAGTGCCACCTACAGGGATGGTGAAAAACTGTTTTTT
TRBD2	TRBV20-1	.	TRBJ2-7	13	CSAQLAGGYEQYF	TGCAGTGCTCAGCTAGCGGGAGGGTACGAGCAGTACTTC
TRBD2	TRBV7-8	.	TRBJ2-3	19	CASSLFGTSGRRKRDTQYF	TGTGCCAGCAGCCTCTTCGGGACTAGCGGGAGGCGGAAGCGGGATACGCAGTATTTT
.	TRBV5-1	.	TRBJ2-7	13	CASSLGPGYEQYF	TGCGCCAGCAGCTTGGGCCCGGGGTACGAGCAGTACTTC
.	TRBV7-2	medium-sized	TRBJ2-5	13	CASSLTRQETQYF	TGTGCCAGCAGTTTAACACGACAAGAGACCCAGTACTTC
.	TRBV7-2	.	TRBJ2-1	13	CASSLEIYNEQFF	TGTGCCAGCAGCTTGGAGATTTACAATGAGCAGTTCTTC
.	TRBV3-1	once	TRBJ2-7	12	CASSQRPYEQYF	TGTGCCAGCAGCCAAAGGCCCTACGAGCAGTACTTC
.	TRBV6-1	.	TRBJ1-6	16	CASSEAISHRDSPLHF	TGTGCCAGCAGTGAAGCGATCAGCCACAGGGATTCACCCCTCCACTTT
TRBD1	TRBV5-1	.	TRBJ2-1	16	CASSPGGTGGYNEQFF	TGCGCCAGCAGCCCGGGAGGGACAGGGGGCTACAATGAGCAGTTCTTC
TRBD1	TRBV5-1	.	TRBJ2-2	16	CASSVEGGPYTGELFF	TGCGCCAGCAGCGTGGAAGGGGGCCCCTACACCGGGGAGCTGTTTTTT
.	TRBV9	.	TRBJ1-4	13	CASSVMEGGKLFF	TGTGCCAGCAGCGTGATGGAGGGAGGGAAACTGTTTTTT
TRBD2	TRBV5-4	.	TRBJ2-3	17	CASSPGLAGALVDTQYF	TGTGCCAGCAGCCCGGGACTAGCGGGTGCCCTGGTTGATACGCAGTATTTT
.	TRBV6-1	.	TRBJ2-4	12	CASSRGVNIQYF	TGTGCCAGCAGCAGGGGGGTAAACATTCAGTACTTC
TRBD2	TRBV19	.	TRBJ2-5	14	CASSISAGKGTQYF	TGTGCCAGTAGTATTTCAGCGGGAAAGGGGACCCAGTACTTC
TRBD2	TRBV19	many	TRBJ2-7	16	CEGGLAGVRPAYEQYF	TGTGAAGGTGGACTAGCGGGAGTTAGGCCGGCCTACGAGCAGTACTTC
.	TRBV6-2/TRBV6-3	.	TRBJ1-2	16	CASSYSRDLKAYGYTF	TGTGCCAGCAGTTACTCGAGGGACCTGAAGGCATATGGCTACACCTTC
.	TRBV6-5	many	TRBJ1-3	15	CASSYSPSSGNTIYF	TGTGCCAGCAGTTACAGTCCTAGCTCTGGAAACACCATATATTTT
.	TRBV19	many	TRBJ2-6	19	CASSIERRPRSSGANVLTF	TGTGCCAGTAGTATAGAGAGGCGGCCCCGAAGCTCTGGGGCCAACGTCCTGACTTTC
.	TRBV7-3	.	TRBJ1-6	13	CASSLNRNSPLHF	TGTGCCAGCAGCTTAAATCGAAATTCACCCCTCCACTTT
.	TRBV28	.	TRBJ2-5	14	CASSLDNALSTQYF	TGTGCCAGCAGTTTGGATAATGCTCTGTCGACCCAGTACTTC
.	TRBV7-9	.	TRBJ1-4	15	CASSLGAGTGEKLFF	TGTGCCAGCAGCTTAGGGGCAGGGACGGGTGAAAAACTGTTTTTT
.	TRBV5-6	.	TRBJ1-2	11	CASSLGGGYTF	TGTGCCAGCAGCTTGGGTGGGGGCTACACCTTC
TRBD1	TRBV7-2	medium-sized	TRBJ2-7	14	CASTHSGGSYEQYF	TGTGCCAGCACCCACTCAGGGGGCTCCTACGAGCAGTACTTC
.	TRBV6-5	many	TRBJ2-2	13	CASTLDAAGELFF	TGTGCCAGCACCCTCGACGCAGCCGGGGAGCTGTTTTTT
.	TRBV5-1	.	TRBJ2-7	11	CASSRGQEQYF	TGCGCCAGCAGCCGGGGGCAAGAGCAGTACTTC
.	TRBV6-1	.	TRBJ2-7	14	CASRRERHDYEQYF	TGTGCCAGCAGGAGGGAACGCCACGACTACGAGCAGTACTTC
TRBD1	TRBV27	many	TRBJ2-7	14	CASSFGQGLYEQYF	TGTGCCAGCAGTTTTGGACAGGGCCTATACGAGCAGTACTTC
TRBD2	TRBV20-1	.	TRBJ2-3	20	CSARRLAGRETIISTDTQYF	TGCAGTGCTAGAAGGCTAGCGGGCCGAGAAACCATAATAAGCACAGATACGCAGTATTTT
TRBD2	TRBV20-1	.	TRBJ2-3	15	CSARSGAGGTGTQYF	TGCAGTGCTAGAAGCGGGGCGGGAGGCACAGGTACGCAGTATTTT
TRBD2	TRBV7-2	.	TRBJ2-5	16	CASSLWSSGNQETQYF	TGTGCCAGCAGCTTATGGTCTAGCGGGAACCAAGAGACCCAGTACTTC
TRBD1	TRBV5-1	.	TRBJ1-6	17	CASSLGDSDRVLSPLHF	TGCGCCAGCAGCTTGGGGGATTCGGACAGGGTTTTGTCACCCCTCCACTTT
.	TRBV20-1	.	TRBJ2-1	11	CSAKYGNEQFF	TGCAGTGCTAAATACGGCAATGAGCAGTTCTTC
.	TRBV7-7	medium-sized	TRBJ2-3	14	CASSLSSGTDTQYF	TGTGCCAGCAGCTTATCTAGCGGCACAGATACGCAGTATTTT
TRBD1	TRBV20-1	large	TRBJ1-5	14	CSARGQDSNQPQHF	TGCAGTGCTAGGGGACAGGATAGCAATCAGCCCCAGCATTTT
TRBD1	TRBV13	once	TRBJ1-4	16	CASSLSTNRGWEKLFF	TGTGCCAGCAGCCTAAGCACCAACAGGGGGTGGGAAAAACTGTTTTTT
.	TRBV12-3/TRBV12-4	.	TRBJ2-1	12	CASSFFGNEQFF	TGTGCCAGCAGTTTTTTCGGGAATGAGCAGTTCTTC
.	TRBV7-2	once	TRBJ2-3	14	CASSLTPSTDTQYF	TGTGCCAGCAGCCTAACACCTAGCACAGATACGCAGTATTTT